The next 5 T cell receptor beta chains were all read from a single sample in a study of read filtering for tumor transcriptome and immune sequencing. Molecular barcoded adaptors covering alpha/delta and beta/gamma chains were used on approximately 440 ng RNA. One entry per CDR3 protein results from TCRdb running MiXCR on the reads. The sample contains about 93,000 distinct CDR3 sequences, about 22% of which appear only once. Sequencing was performed on a population of CD138-negative cells sorted from bone marrow. Receptors were obtained from a donor older than 35 with multiple myeloma.

There are a few counts of this clonotype. The CDR3 spells CASSLGGPPNQPQHF. Written as DNA, the CDR3 is TGTGCCAGCAGCTTAGGGGGACCCCCAAATCAGCCCCAGCATTTT. V and J are TRBV7-9 and TRBJ1-5; TRBD1 might be the D (5 bases). Germline V gene data show CDR1 as SEHNR and CDR2 as FQNEAQ (reference sequence). The V and J ends lost 1 base and 4 bases respectively, with 11 bases between them. This CDR3 contains 15 residues.

This clonotype was counted only a few times. J is TRBJ2-5 and V is TRBV4-1; 9 nucleotides line up with TRBD2. Trimming took 4 bases from V and 2 from J; bases not matched to a gene: 11. CDR1 is MGHRA, CDR2 YSYEKL, per germline. The CDR3 has 17 amino acids. The CDR3 bases are TGCGCCAGCAGCCCCGTCCGTGGGGCGGGGGGGCAAGAGACCCAGTACTTC. Protein: CASSPVRGAGGQETQYF.

This clonotype showed up many times. V usage is TRBV6-1 and J usage is TRBJ1-1; D is ambiguous. This CDR3 region has 15 residues. Trimming cost V 6 bases and J 5 bases, with 19 bases left between them. Germline assignment: CDR1 MNHNS and CDR2 SASEGT. CDR3: CASSYMSGISTEAFF. CDR3 bases: TGTGCCAGCAGCTATATGTCGGGGATTTCGACTGAAGCTTTCTTT.

This clonotype was seen only a few times. The genes are TRBV7-9 and TRBJ1-5, with D uncertain. The germline gives CDR1 SEHNR, CDR2 FQNEAQ (reference sequence). This CDR3 region has 15 residues. V lost 4 bases to trimming and J lost 4 bases, with 14 bases between them. CDR3 sequence (DNA): TGTGCCAGCAGCTCCGAGGAGGCGGAAAATCAGCCCCAGCATTTT. Amino acids: CASSSEEAENQPQHF. The complete variable domain, with remaining parts taken from reference TRBV7-9 and TRBJ1-5, reads DTGVSQNPRHKITKRGQNVTFRCDPISEHNRLYWYRQTLGQGPEFLTYFQNEAQLEKSRLLSDRFSAERPKGSFSTLEIQRTEQGDSAMYLCASSSEEAENQPQHFGDGTRLSIL.

Sample share makes this clonotype medium-sized. The chain uses TRBV12-3 or TRBV12-4 and TRBJ2-7, with D perhaps being TRBD1 or TRBD2 (5 bases each). The V end lost 6 bases, the J end lost 7 bases, and 16 bases lay between the germline ends. This CDR3 is 13 amino acids long. CDR3 in amino acids: CASRAGTTMEQYF. The CDR3, as DNA: TGTGCCAGCAGAGCCGGGACCACGATGGAGCAGTACTTC.